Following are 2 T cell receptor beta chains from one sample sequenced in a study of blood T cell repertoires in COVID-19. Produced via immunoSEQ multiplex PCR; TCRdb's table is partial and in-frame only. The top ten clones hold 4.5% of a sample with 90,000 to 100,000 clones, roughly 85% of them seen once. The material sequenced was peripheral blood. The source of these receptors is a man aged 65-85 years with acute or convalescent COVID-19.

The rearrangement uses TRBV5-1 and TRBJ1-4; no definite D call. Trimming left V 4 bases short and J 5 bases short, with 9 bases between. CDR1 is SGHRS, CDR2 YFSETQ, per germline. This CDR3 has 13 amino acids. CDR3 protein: CASSNGGNEKLFF. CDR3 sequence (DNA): TGCGCCAGCAGCAATGGAGGCAATGAAAAACTGTTTTTT.

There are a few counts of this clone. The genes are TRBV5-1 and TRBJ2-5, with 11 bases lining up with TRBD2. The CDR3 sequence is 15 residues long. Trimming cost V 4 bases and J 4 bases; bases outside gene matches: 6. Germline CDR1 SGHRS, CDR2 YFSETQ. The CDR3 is CASSRGTSGIETQYF. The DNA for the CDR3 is TGCGCCAGCAGCCGGGGGACTAGCGGAATAGAGACCCAGTACTTC.